The subject of this entry is one T cell receptor (beta chain). As yet, its antigen is unknown. The CDR3 spans 14 residues. The germline CDR1 and CDR2 sequences are ENHRY and SYGVKD. The junction had 2 bases not matched to a gene; V was cut back by 4 bases and J by 4 bases. These data originate in a study of T cell responses to AZD1222 COVID-19 vaccine. Method: immunoSEQ multiplex PCR; TCRdb's copy keeps in-frame clones and lacks some. There are approximately 140,000 clones in the sample; almost 90% occur only once, and approximately 1.6% lies in the top ten. General observations from the study: Repertoires were sampled only after the peak T cell response. Recipients of two AZD1222 doses showed rising Spike-specific TCR breadth and depth.

V and J are TRBV10-3 and TRBJ1-5, with TRBD1 identical over 9 bases. This sequence originates from an adult who received the AZD1222 COVID-19 vaccine. The sample was peripheral blood, taken 28 days after the second AZD1222 dose. The CDR3 is CAISAGQGNQPQHF. For the CDR3, the DNA is TGTGCCATCAGTGCCGGACAGGGGAATCAGCCCCAGCATTTT.